Here is one T cell receptor (beta chain) with its context. What it binds is unknown. The sample belongs to a study of human versus mouse CDR3 diversity and MHC coevolution. Whole-study results and caveats: iCHAO1 estimated the human TCR beta repertoire at about 1.6 million clonotypes. On average, humans showed more CDR3 deletions and insertions than mice. The lowest clonal inequality scores came from most of the three human donors.

V was pared by 0 bases and J by 1 base, with 3 bases of the junction left unmatched. Germline V gives CDR1 SEHNR, CDR2 FQNEAQ (reference sequence). The CDR3 runs to 16 residues. Sorting isolated naive CD4 T cells lacking CD45RO and expressing CD62L. The table came from immunoSEQ multiplex PCR; TCRdb's copy has only in-frame clones and leaves some out. The sample includes around 77,000 clones, around 90% of them seen just once. The sequence came from a person aged 30 to 69 in good health. The sequenced sample was naive CD4+ T cells from blood. Subset here: CD45RO-negative CD62L-positive naive CD4 T cells. The chain recombines TRBV7-9 with TRBJ2-5, with 9 positions matching TRBD2. The CDR3 bases are TGTGCCAGCAGCTTAGCACAGCGGGGGGTCCAAGAGACCCAGTACTTC. Amino acid sequence: CASSLAQRGVQETQYF. The variable domain in full, completed from reference TRBV7-9 and TRBJ2-5, reads DTGVSQNPRHKITKRGQNVTFRCDPISEHNRLYWYRQTLGQGPEFLTYFQNEAQLEKSRLLSDRFSAERPKGSFSTLEIQRTEQGDSAMYLCASSLAQRGVQETQYFGPGTRLLVL.